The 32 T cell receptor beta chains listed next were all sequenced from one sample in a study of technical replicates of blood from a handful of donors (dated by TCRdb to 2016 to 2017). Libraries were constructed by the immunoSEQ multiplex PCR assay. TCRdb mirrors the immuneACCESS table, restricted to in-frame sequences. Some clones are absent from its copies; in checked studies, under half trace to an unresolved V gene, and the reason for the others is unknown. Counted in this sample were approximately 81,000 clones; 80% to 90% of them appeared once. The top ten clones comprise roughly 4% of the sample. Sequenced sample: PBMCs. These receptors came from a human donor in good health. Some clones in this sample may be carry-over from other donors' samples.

In DNA form, the CDR3 reads TGTGCCAGCAGGGGCTCCGGGACTAGTACCAGGTACGAGCAGTACTTC. Translated: CASRGSGTSTRYEQYF. The chain carries TRBV6-8 and TRBJ2-7; 8 positions agree with TRBD2. The length of the CDR3 is 16 residues. J was trimmed by 4 bases and V by 6 bases; bases with no gene match: 14. CDR1 and CDR2 from the germline V gene are MNHGY and SAAAGT.

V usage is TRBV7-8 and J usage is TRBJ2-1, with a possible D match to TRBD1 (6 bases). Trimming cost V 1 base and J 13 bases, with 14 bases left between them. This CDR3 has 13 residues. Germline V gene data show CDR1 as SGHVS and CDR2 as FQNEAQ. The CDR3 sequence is CASSLGSGALQFF. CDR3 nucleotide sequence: TGTGCCAGCAGCTTAGGTTCAGGGGCCCTCCAGTTCTTC.

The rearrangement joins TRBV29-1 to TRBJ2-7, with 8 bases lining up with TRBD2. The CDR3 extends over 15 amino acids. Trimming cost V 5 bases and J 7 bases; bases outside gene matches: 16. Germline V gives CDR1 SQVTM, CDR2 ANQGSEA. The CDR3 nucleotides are TGCAGCGTTACGTTAGCGGGACTTGGACGAAAAGAGCAGTACTTC. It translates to CSVTLAGLGRKEQYF.

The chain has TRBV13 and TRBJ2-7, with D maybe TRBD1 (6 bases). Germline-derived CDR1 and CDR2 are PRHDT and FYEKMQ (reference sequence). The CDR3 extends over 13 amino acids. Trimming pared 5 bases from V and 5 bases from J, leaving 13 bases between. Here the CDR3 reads CASSARGPHEQYF. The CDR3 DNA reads TGTGCCAGCAGCGCCAGGGGTCCCCACGAGCAGTACTTC.

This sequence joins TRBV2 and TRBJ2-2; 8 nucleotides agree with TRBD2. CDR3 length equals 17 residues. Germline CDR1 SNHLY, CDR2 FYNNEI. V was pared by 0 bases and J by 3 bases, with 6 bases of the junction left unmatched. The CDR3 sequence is CASSEALAVRHTGELFF. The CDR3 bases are TGTGCCAGCAGTGAAGCACTAGCGGTGAGGCACACCGGGGAGCTGTTTTTT.

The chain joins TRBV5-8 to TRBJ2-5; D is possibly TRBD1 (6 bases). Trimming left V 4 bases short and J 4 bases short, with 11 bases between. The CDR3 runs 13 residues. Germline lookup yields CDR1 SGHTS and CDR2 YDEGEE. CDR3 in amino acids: CASSNRVSETQYF. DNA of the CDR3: TGTGCCAGCAGCAACAGGGTCTCAGAGACCCAGTACTTC. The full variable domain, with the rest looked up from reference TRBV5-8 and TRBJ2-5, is EAGVTQSPTHLIKTRGQQATLRCSPISGHTSVYWYQQALGLGLQFLLWYDEGEERNRGNFPPRFSGRQFPNYSSELNVNALELEDSALYLCASSNRVSETQYFGPGTRLLVL.

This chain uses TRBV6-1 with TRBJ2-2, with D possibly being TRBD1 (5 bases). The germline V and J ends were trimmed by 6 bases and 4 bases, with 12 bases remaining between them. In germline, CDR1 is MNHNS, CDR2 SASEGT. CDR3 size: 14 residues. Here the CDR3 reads CASRYSGFTGELFF. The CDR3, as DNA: TGTGCCAGCAGATATTCAGGGTTCACCGGGGAGCTGTTTTTT.

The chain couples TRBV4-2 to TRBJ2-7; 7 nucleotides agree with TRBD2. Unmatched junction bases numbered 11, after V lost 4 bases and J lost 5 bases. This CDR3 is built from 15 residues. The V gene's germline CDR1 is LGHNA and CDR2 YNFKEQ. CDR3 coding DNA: TGTGCCAGCAGCCCCGGACGGTTGGGAGGGGACGAGCAGTACTTC. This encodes CASSPGRLGGDEQYF.

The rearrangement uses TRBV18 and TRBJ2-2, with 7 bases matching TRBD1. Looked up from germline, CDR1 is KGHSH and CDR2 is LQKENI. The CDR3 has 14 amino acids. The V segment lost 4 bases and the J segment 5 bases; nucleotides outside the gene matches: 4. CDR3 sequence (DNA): TGTGCCAGCTCACGACAGGGAGAAACCGGGGAGCTGTTTTTT. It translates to CASSRQGETGELFF. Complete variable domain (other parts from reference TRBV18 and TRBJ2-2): NAGVMQNPRHLVRRRGQEARLRCSPMKGHSHVYWYRQLPEEGLKFMVYLQKENIIDESGMPKERFSAEFPKEGPSILRIQQVVRGDSAAYFCASSRQGETGELFFGEGSRLTVL.

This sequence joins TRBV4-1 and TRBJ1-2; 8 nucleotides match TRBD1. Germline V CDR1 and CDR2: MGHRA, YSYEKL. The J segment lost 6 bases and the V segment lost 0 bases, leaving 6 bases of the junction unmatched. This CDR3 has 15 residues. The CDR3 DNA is TGCGCCAGCAGCCAAGAACCCCAGGGGGCGCATGGCTACACCTTC. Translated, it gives CASSQEPQGAHGYTF.

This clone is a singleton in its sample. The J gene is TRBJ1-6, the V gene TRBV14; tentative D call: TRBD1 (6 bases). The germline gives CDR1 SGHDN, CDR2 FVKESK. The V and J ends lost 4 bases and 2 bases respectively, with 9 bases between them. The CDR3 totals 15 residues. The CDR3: CASSPRTAYNSPLHF. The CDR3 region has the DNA TGTGCCAGCAGCCCACGGACAGCCTATAATTCACCCCTCCACTTT.

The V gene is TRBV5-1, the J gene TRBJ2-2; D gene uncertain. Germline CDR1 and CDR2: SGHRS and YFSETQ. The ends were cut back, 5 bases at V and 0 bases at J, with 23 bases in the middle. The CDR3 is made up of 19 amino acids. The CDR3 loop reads CASSHSSFRQDANTGELFF. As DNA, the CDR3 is TGCGCCAGCAGTCACTCCTCCTTCAGACAAGACGCGAACACCGGGGAGCTGTTTTTT.

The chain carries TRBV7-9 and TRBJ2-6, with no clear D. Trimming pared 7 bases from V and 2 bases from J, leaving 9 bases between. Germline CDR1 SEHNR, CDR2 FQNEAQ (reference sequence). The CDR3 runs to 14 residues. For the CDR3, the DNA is TGTGCCAGCACCAGGCAGGCTGGGGCCAACGTCCTGACTTTC. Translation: CASTRQAGANVLTF.

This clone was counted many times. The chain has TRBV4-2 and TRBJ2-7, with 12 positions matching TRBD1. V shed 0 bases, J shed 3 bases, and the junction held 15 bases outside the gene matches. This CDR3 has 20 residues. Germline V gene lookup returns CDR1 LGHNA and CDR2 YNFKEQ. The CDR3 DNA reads TGTGCCAGCAGCCAAGAAATCTCTCTCTCTCGGGACAGGGGGCTCTACGAGCAGTACTTC. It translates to CASSQEISLSRDRGLYEQYF.

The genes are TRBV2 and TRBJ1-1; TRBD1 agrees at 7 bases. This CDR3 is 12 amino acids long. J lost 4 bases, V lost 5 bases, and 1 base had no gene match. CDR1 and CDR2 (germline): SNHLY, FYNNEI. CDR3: CASSNRGTEAFF. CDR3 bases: TGTGCCAGCAGTAACAGGGGCACTGAAGCTTTCTTT. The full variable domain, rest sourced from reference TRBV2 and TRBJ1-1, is EPEVTQTPSHQVTQMGQEVILRCVPISNHLYFYWYRQILGQKVEFLVSFYNNEISEKSEIFDDQFSVERPDGSNFTLKIRSTKLEDSAMYFCASSNRGTEAFFGQGTRLTVV.

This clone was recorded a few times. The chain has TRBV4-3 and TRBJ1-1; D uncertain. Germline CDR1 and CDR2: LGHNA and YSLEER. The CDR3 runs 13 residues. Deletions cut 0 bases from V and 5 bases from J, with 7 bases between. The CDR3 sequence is CASSQDEETEAFF. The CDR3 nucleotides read TGCGCCAGCAGCCAAGACGAAGAGACTGAAGCTTTCTTT.

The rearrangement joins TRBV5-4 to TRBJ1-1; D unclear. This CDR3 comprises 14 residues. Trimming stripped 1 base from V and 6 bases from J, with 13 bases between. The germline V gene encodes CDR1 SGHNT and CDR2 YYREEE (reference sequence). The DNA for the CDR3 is TGTGCCAGCAGCTTGCGGCGGTCTCCCGCTGAAGCTTTCTTT. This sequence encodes CASSLRRSPAEAFF.

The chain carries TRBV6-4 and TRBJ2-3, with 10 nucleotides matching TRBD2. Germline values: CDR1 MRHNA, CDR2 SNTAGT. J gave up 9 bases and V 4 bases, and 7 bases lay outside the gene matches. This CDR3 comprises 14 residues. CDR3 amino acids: CASSGLAGDQTQYF. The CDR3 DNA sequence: TGTGCCAGCAGTGGGCTAGCGGGAGATCAGACGCAGTATTTT.

The CDR3 protein is CASSPGGQGPRETQYF. CDR3 DNA: TGTGCCAGCAGCCCTGGGGGACAGGGGCCCCGAGAGACCCAGTACTTC. The rearrangement joins TRBV7-9 to TRBJ2-5, with 10 bases that match TRBD1. Trimming removed 5 bases from V and 4 bases from J; junction bases left unmatched: 10. Germline CDR1 and CDR2: SEHNR and FQNEAQ (reference sequence). The CDR3 totals 16 residues.

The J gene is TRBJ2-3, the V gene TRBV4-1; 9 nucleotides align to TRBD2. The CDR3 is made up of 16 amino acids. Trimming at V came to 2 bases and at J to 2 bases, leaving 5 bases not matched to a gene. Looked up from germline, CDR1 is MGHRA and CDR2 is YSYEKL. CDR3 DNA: TGCGCCAGCAGCCAATTACTAGCGGGTGTCACAGATACGCAGTATTTT. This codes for CASSQLLAGVTDTQYF.

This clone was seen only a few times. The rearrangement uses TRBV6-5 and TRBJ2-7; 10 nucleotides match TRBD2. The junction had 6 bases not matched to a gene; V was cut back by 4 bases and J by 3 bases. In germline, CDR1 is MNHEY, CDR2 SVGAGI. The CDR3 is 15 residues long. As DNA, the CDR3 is TGTGCCAGCAGTTCCCAAGCGGGAGGGGACTACGAGCAGTACTTC. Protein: CASSSQAGGDYEQYF.

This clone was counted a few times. CDR3 sequence reads: CASSLSVPSWAGETQYF. The DNA for the CDR3 is TGTGCCAGCAGTTTATCGGTCCCCTCCTGGGCGGGAGAGACCCAGTACTTC. This rearrangement joins TRBV27 to TRBJ2-5, with D possibly TRBD2 on 5 matching bases. The CDR3 runs to 17 residues. V lost 0 bases, J lost 4 bases, and 18 bases lay in between. Germline V CDR1 and CDR2: MNHEY, SMNVEV (reference sequence).

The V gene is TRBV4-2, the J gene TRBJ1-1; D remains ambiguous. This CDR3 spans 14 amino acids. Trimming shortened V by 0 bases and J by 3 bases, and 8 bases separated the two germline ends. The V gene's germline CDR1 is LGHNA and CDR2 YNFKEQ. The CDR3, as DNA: TGTGCCAGCAGCCAAGATGGAGGATACACTGAAGCTTTCTTT. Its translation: CASSQDGGYTEAFF.

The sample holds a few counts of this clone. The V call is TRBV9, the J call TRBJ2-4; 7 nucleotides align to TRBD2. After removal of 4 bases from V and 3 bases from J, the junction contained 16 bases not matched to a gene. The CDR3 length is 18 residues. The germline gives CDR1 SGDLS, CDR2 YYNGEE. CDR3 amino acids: CASSLRGDRGIGKNIQYF. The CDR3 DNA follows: TGTGCCAGCAGCCTCCGGGGGGATCGAGGGATCGGCAAAAACATTCAGTACTTC. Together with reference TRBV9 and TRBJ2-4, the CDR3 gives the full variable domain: DSGVTQTPKHLITATGQRVTLRCSPRSGDLSVYWYQQSLDQGLQFLIQYYNGEERAKGNILERFSAQQFPDLHSELNLSSLELGDSALYFCASSLRGDRGIGKNIQYFGAGTRLSVL.

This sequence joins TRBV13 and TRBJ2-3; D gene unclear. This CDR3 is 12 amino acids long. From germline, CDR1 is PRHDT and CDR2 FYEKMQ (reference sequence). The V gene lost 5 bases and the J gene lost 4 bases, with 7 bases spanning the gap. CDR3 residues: CASSLIADTQYF. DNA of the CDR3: TGTGCCAGCAGCCTGATAGCAGATACGCAGTATTTT.

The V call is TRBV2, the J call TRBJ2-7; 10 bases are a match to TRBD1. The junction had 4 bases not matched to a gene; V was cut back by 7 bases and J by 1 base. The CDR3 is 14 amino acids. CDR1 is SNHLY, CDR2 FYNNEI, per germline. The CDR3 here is CASTDRGQSYEQYF. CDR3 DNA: TGTGCCAGCACTGACAGGGGGCAGTCCTACGAGCAGTACTTC.

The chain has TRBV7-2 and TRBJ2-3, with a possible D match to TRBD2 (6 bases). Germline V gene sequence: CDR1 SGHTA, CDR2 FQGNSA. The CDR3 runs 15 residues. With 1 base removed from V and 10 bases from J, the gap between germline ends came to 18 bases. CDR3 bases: TGTGCCAGCAGCTTAGGAACTAGCAGCCCACGCGCGCAGTATTTT. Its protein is CASSLGTSSPRAQYF. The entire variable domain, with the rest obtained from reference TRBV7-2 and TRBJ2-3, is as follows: GAGVSQSPSNKVTEKGKDVELRCDPISGHTALYWYRQSLGQGLEFLIYFQGNSAPDKSGLPSDRFSAERTGGSVSTLTIQRTQQEDSAVYLCASSLGTSSPRAQYFGPGTRLTVL.

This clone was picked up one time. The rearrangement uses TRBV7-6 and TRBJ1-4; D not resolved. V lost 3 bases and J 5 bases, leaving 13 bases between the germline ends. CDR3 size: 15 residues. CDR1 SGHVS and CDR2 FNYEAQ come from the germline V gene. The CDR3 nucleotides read TGTGCCAGCAGCTTTCCCGCGAGGAACAATGAAAAACTGTTTTTT. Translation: CASSFPARNNEKLFF.

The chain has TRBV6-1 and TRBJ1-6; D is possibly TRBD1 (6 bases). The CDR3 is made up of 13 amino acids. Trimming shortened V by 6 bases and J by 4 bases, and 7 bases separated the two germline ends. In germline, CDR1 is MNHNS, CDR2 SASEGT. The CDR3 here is CASRGQYNSPLHF. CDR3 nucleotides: TGTGCCAGCAGAGGACAGTATAATTCACCCCTCCACTTT.

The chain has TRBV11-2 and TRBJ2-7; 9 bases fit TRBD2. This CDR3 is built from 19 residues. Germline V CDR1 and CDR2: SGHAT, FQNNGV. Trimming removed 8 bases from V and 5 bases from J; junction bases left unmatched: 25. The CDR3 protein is CASLPIRWLAGWGRNEQYF. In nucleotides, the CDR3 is TGTGCCAGCCTGCCAATCAGGTGGCTAGCGGGGTGGGGGAGGAACGAGCAGTACTTC.

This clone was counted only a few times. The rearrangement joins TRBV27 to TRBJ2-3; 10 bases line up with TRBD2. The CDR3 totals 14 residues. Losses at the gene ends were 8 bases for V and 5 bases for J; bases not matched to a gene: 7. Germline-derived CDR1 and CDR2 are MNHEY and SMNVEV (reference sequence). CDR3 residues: CASGSSGRRDTQYF. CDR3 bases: TGTGCCAGCGGTTCTAGCGGGAGACGAGATACGCAGTATTTT.

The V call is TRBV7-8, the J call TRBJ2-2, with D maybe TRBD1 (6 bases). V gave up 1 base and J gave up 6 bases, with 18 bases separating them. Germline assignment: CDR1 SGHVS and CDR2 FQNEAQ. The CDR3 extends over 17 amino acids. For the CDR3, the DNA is TGTGCCAGCAGCTTAGAATATACAGGGTCGGTTCCCGGGGAGCTGTTTTTT. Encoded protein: CASSLEYTGSVPGELFF.